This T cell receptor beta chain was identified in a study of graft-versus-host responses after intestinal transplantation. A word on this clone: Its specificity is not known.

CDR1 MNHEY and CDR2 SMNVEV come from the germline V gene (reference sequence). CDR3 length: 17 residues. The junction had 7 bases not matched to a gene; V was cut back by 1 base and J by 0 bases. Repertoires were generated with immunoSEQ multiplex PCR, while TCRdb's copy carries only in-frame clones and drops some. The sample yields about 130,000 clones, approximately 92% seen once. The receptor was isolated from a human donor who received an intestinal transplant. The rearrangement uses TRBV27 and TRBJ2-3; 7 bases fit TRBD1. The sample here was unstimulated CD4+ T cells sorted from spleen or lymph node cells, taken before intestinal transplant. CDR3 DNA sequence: TGTGCCAGCAGTTTATACCGACAGGGCAGGAGCACAGATACGCAGTATTTT. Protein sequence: CASSLYRQGRSTDTQYF.